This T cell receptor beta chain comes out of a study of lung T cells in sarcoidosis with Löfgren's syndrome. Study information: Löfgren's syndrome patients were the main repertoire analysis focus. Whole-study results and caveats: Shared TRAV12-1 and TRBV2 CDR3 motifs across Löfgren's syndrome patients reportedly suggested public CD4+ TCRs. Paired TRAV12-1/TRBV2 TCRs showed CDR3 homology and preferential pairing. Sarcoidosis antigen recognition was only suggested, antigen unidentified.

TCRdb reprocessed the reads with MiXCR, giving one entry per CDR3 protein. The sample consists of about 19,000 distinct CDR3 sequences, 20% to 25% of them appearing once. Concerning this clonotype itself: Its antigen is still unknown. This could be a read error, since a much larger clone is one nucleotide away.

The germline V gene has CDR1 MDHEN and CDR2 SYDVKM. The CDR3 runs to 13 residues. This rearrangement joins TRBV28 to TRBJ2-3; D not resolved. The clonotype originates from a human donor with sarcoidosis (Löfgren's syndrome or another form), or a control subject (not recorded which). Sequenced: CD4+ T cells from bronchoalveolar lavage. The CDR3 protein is CTSRRANTDTQYF. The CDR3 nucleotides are TGTACCAGCAGACGGGCGAACACAGATACGCAGTATTTT.